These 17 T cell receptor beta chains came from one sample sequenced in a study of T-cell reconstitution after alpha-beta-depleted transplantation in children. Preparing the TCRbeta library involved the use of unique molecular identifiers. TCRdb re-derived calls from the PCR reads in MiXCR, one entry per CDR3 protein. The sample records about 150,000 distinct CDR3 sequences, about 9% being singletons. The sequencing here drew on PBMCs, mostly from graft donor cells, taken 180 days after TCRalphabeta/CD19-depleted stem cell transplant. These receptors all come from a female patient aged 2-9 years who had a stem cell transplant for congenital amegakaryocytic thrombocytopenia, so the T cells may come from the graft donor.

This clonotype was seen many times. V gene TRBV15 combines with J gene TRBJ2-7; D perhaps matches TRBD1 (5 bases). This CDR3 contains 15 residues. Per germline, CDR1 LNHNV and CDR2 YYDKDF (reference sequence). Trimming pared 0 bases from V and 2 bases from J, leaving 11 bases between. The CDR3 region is CATSRDQGTAYEQYF. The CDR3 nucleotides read TGTGCCACCAGCAGAGACCAGGGAACGGCCTACGAGCAGTACTTC.

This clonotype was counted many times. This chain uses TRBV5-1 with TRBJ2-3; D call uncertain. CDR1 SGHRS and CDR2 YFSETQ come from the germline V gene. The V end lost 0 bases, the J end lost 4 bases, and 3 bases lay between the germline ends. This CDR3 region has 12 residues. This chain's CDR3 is CASSLVSDTQYF. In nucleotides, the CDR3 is TGCGCCAGCAGCTTGGTTTCAGATACGCAGTATTTT.

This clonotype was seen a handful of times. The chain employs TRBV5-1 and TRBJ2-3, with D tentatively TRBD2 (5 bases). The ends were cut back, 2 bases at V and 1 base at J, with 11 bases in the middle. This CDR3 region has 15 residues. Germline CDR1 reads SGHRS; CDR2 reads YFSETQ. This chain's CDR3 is CASSLVDSRTDTQYF. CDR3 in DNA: TGCGCCAGCAGCTTAGTGGACTCCCGCACAGATACGCAGTATTTT.

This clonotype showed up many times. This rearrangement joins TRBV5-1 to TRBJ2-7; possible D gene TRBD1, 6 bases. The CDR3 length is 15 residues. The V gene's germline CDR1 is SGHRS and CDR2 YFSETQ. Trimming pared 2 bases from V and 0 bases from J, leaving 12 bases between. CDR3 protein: CASSFTGHPSYEQYF. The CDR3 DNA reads TGCGCCAGCAGCTTTACGGGACACCCCTCCTACGAGCAGTACTTC.

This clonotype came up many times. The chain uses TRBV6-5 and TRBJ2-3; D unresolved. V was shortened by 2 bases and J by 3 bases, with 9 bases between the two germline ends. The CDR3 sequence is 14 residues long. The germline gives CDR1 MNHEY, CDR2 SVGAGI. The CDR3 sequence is CASSYKGRTDTQYF. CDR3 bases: TGTGCCAGCAGTTACAAGGGAAGAACAGATACGCAGTATTTT.

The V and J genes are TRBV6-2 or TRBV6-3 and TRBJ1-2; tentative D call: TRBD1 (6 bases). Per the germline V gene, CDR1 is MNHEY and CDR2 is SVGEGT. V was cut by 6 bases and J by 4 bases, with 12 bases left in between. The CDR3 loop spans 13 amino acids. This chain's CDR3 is CASRIGTSYGYTF. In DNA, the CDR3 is TGTGCCAGCAGAATAGGGACATCCTATGGCTACACCTTC.

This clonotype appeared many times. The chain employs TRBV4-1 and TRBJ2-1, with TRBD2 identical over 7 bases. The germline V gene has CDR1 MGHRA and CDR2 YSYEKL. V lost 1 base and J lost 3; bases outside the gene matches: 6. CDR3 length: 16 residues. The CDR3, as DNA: TGCGCCAGCAGCCAAGTGAGGCTAGCGGTCTACAATGAGCAGTTCTTC. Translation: CASSQVRLAVYNEQFF.

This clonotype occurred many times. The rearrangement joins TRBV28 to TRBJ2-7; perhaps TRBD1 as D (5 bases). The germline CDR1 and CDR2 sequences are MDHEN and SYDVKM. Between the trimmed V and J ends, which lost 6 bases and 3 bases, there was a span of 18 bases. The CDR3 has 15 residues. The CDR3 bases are TGTGCCAGCAGCCACAGGACGGGCCCTCGCTACGAGCAGTACTTC. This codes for CASSHRTGPRYEQYF.

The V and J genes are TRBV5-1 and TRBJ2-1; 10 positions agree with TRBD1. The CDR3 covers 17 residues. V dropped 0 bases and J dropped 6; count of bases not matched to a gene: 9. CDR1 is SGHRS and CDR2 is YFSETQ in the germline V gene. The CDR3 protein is CASSLAMLRDRGNEQFF. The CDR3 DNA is TGCGCCAGCAGCTTGGCAATGCTCCGGGACAGGGGCAATGAGCAGTTCTTC.

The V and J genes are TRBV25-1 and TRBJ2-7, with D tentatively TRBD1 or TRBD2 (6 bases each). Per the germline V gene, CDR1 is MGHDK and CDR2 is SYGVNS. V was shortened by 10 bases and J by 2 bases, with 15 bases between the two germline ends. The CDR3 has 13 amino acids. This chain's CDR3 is CATREGGPYEQYF. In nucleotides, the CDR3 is TGTGCCACCCGAGAGGGGGGCCCCTACGAGCAGTACTTC.

The CDR3 loop is CASSLGGTLYEQYF. The CDR3 DNA reads as TGCGCCAGCAGCTTGGGAGGGACGCTCTACGAGCAGTACTTC. V is TRBV5-1 and J is TRBJ2-7; D is possibly TRBD1 or TRBD2 (5 bases each). The CDR3 is 14 amino acids. The V end was cut by 0 bases, the J end by 3 bases, with 10 bases between. Germline values: CDR1 SGHRS, CDR2 YFSETQ.

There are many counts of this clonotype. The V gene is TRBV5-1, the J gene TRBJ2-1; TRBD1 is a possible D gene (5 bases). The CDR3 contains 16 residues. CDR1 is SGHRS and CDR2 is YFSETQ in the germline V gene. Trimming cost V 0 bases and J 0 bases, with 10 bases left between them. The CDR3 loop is CASSLGGLSSYNEQFF. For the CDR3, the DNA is TGCGCCAGCAGCTTGGGGGGCTTGAGCTCCTACAATGAGCAGTTCTTC. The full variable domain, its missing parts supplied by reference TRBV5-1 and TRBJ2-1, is KAGVTQTPRYLIKTRGQQVTLSCSPISGHRSVSWYQQTPGQGLQFLFEYFSETQRNKGNFPGRFSGRQFSNSRSEMNVSTLELGDSALYLCASSLGGLSSYNEQFFGPGTRLTVL.

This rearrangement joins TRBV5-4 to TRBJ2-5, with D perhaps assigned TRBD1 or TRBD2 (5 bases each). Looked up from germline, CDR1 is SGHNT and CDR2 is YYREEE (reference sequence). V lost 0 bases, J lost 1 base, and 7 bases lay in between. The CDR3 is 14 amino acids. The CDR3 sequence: CASSLGGSQETQYF. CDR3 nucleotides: TGTGCCAGCAGCTTGGGGGGGTCCCAAGAGACCCAGTACTTC.

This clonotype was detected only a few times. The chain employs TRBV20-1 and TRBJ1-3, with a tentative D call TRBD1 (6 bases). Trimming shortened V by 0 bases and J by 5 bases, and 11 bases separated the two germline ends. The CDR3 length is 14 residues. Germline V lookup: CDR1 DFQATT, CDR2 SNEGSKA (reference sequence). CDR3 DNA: TGCAGTGCTAGAGATGGGGGGCGACGAAACACCATATATTTT. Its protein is CSARDGGRRNTIYF.

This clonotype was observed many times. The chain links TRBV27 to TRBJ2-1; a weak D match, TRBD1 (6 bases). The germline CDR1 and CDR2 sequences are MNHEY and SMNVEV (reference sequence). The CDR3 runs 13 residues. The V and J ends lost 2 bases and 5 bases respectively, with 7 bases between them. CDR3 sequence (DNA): TGTGCCAGCAGTTTAACAGGGAACAATGAGCAGTTCTTC. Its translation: CASSLTGNNEQFF.

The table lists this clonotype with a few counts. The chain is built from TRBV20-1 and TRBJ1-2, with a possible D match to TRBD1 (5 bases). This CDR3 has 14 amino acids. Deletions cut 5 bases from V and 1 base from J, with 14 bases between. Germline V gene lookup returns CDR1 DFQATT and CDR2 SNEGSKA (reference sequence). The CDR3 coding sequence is TGCAGTGCTGATCCGATGGGGGTTAACTATGGCTACACCTTC. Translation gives CSADPMGVNYGYTF.

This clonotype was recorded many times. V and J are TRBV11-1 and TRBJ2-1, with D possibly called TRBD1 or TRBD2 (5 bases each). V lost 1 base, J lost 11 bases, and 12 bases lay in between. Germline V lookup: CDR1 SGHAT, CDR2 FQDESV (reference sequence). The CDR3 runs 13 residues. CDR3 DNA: TGTGCCAGCAGCTTAGTGGGACCATCAAAGCAGTTCTTC. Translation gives CASSLVGPSKQFF.